One sample yielded the 13 T cell receptor beta chains listed below, sequenced in a study of cytomegalovirus exposure and HLA in healthy donors. Researchers ran the PCR with 60 Vbeta and 13 Jbeta primers. Assay: immunoSEQ multiplex PCR; the TCRdb copy retains only in-frame clones and omits some. Of about 94,000 clones in the sample, around 76% were seen once. What was sequenced was PBMCs. The receptor set was obtained from a middle-aged man in good health and CMV-seropositive.

This clone turned up a few times. The V call is TRBV19, the J call TRBJ2-7; D is perhaps TRBD1 (6 bases). Trimming cost V 5 bases and J 7 bases, with 18 bases left between them. CDR3 length: 14 amino acids. In germline, CDR1 is LNHDA, CDR2 SQIVND (reference sequence). DNA for the CDR3: TGTGCCAGTAGTCGTCTAGGGGGTTTGATTGAGCAGTACTTC. Protein: CASSRLGGLIEQYF.

The V gene is TRBV6-1, the J gene TRBJ2-5; tentative D call: TRBD1 (6 bases). CDR3 size: 14 residues. Germline CDR1 reads MNHNS; CDR2 reads SASEGT. V shed 7 bases and J shed 5 bases, with 17 bases lying between them. The CDR3 spells CASTLGTQRETQYF. CDR3 sequence (DNA): TGTGCCAGCACCCTCGGGACACAACGGGAGACCCAGTACTTC.

The chain has TRBV2 and TRBJ2-1; D is perhaps TRBD2 (6 bases). In germline, CDR1 is SNHLY, CDR2 FYNNEI. The length of the CDR3 is 13 residues. V was trimmed by 8 bases and J by 3 bases, leaving 11 bases between them. The CDR3 reads CASDRENYNEQFF. The CDR3 coding sequence is TGTGCCAGCGACCGGGAGAACTACAATGAGCAGTTCTTC.

The V gene is TRBV7-8, the J gene TRBJ1-5; 7 bases are a match to TRBD1. The CDR3 is 15 residues long. The J segment lost 5 bases and the V segment lost 4 bases, leaving 8 bases of the junction unmatched. CDR1 SGHVS and CDR2 FQNEAQ come from the germline V gene. For the CDR3, the DNA is TGTGCCAGCAGCTCGGTGACAGGGAAGTATCAGCCCCAGCATTTT. It yields the protein CASSSVTGKYQPQHF. Using reference TRBV7-8 and TRBJ1-5 for the parts outside the CDR3, the full variable domain is GAGVSQSPRYKVAKRGQDVALRCDPISGHVSLFWYQQALGQGPEFLTYFQNEAQLDKSGLPSDRFFAERPEGSVSTLKIQRTQQEDSAVYLCASSSVTGKYQPQHFGDGTRLSIL.

This chain joins TRBV5-1 and TRBJ2-7; 8 positions match TRBD2. The CDR3 covers 15 residues. J lost 0 bases, V lost 4 bases, and 6 bases had no gene match. Per the germline V gene, CDR1 is SGHRS and CDR2 is YFSETQ. The CDR3 loop is CASSPAGTSSYEQYF. CDR3 bases: TGCGCCAGCAGCCCGGCCGGGACTAGCTCCTACGAGCAGTACTTC. Combining the CDR3 with reference TRBV5-1 and TRBJ2-7 gives the whole variable domain KAGVTQTPRYLIKTRGQQVTLSCSPISGHRSVSWYQQTPGQGLQFLFEYFSETQRNKGNFPGRFSGRQFSNSRSEMNVSTLELGDSALYLCASSPAGTSSYEQYFGPGTRLTVT.

CDR3 in amino acids: CASTGTGAVGQYF. The CDR3 region has the DNA TGTGCCAGCACCGGGACAGGGGCGGTCGGGCAGTACTTC. V is TRBV19 and J is TRBJ2-7; 10 positions match TRBD1. Looked up from germline, CDR1 is LNHDA and CDR2 is SQIVND (reference sequence). V lost 9 bases, J lost 9 bases, and 11 bases stayed unmatched. CDR3 length equals 13 residues.

The V and J genes are TRBV11-2 and TRBJ2-2; 7 positions agree with TRBD2. This CDR3 has 17 amino acids. In germline, CDR1 is SGHAT, CDR2 FQNNGV. V lost 9 bases, J lost 5 bases, and 18 bases stayed unmatched. CDR3 protein: CASKSILGGLRTGELFF. CDR3 bases: TGTGCCAGTAAATCAATTCTGGGAGGGCTGAGGACCGGGGAGCTGTTTTTT.

The chain links TRBV18 to TRBJ2-1, with 12 bases matching TRBD2. This CDR3 comprises 16 residues. The germline gives CDR1 KGHSH, CDR2 LQKENI. V dropped 3 bases and J dropped 5; count of bases not matched to a gene: 5. In DNA, the CDR3 is TGTGCCAGCTCACCGAGGACTAGCGGGAACGACAATGAGCAGTTCTTC. It translates to CASSPRTSGNDNEQFF.

This clone occurred a few times. V is TRBV6-4 and J is TRBJ1-2; D might be TRBD1 (5 bases). The CDR3 length is 13 residues. The V gene's germline CDR1 is MRHNA and CDR2 SNTAGT. Between the trimmed V and J ends, which lost 4 bases and 2 bases, there was a span of 8 bases. CDR3 amino acids: CASSGGENYGYTF. The CDR3 DNA is TGTGCCAGCAGTGGGGGGGAGAACTATGGCTACACCTTC.

CDR3 sequence reads: CASSQEGTGGYEQYF. The DNA of the CDR3 is TGCGCCAGCAGCCAGGAGGGGACCGGGGGTTACGAGCAGTACTTC. This chain uses TRBV4-3 with TRBJ2-7; D possibly corresponds to TRBD2 (6 bases). Germline V gene data show CDR1 as LGHNA and CDR2 as YSLEER. The CDR3 length is 15 residues. V shed 3 bases and J shed 4 bases, with 16 bases lying between them.

This chain joins TRBV4-3 and TRBJ2-3; weak D call: TRBD1 (6 bases). Trimming shortened V by 0 bases and J by 9 bases, and 13 bases separated the two germline ends. The CDR3 has 14 amino acids. In germline, CDR1 is LGHNA, CDR2 YSLEER. The CDR3 spells CASSQDRTGQTQYF. CDR3 in DNA: TGCGCCAGCAGCCAAGATCGGACGGGACAAACGCAGTATTTT.

This chain uses TRBV7-6 with TRBJ1-3, with TRBD1 matching over 9 bases. Germline loops: CDR1 SGHVS, CDR2 FNYEAQ. The CDR3 length is 15 residues. Trimming took 3 bases from V and 7 from J; bases not matched to a gene: 7. The CDR3 region is CASSFGTGTYNTIYF. CDR3 in DNA: TGTGCCAGCAGCTTCGGGACAGGGACCTACAACACCATATATTTT.

The rearrangement links TRBV5-1 to TRBJ2-1; 11 bases map to TRBD1. V was clipped by 0 bases and J by 10 bases; unmatched bases: 6. Germline assignment: CDR1 SGHRS and CDR2 YFSETQ. The CDR3 extends over 15 amino acids. The CDR3 coding sequence is TGCGCCAGCAGCTTGGGGGGACAGGGGGAGGTGGAGCAGTTCTTC. Translation gives CASSLGGQGEVEQFF.